This T cell receptor (beta chain) was found in a study of molecular identifiers for immune sequencing clone quantification. Regarding the study as a whole: Over 99% of effector molecules, but under 1% in naive cells, were held by clones with more than 20 RNA copies.

TCRdb itself ran the PCR reads through MiXCR, one entry per CDR3 protein. This sample has 50,000 to 65,000 distinct CDR3 sequences, with 25% found just once. The CDR3 consists of 16 residues. V dropped 0 bases and J dropped 4 bases, with 15 bases sitting between them. Germline loops: CDR1 MNHEY, CDR2 SVGEGT. On this clonotype itself: As yet, its antigen is unknown. A single base separates this from a much larger clone, so it may be a read error.

The chain uses TRBV6-2 or TRBV6-3 and TRBJ1-1; D gene unclear. This clonotype was sampled from a human donor in good health. Some libraries in this study had Jurkat cell RNA spiked in. The sample was naive CD8+ T cells from blood, with Jurkat cell RNA spiked in. Sample subset: FACS-sorted CD8+CD4-CCR7+CD45RA+ naive T cells. CDR3 sequence reads: CASSYSTAEPITEAFF. The CDR3 region has the DNA TGTGCCAGCAGTTACTCGACCGCCGAACCGATCACTGAAGCTTTCTTT.